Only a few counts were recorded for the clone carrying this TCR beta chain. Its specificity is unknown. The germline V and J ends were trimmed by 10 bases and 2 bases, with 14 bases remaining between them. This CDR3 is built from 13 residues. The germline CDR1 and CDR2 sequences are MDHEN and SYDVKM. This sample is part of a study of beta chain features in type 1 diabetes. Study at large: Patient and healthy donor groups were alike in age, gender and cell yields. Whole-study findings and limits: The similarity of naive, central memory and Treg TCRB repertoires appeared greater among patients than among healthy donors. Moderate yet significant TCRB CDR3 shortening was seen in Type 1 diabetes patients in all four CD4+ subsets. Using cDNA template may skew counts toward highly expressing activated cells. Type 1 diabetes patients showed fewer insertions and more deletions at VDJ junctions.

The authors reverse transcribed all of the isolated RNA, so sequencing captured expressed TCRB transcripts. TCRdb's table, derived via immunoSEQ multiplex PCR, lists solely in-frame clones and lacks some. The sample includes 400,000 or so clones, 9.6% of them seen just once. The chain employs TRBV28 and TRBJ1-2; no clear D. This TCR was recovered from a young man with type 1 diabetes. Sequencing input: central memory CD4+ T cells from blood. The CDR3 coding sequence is TGTGCCACCTTTACCAGAGTAAACTATGGCTACACCTTC. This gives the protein CATFTRVNYGYTF.